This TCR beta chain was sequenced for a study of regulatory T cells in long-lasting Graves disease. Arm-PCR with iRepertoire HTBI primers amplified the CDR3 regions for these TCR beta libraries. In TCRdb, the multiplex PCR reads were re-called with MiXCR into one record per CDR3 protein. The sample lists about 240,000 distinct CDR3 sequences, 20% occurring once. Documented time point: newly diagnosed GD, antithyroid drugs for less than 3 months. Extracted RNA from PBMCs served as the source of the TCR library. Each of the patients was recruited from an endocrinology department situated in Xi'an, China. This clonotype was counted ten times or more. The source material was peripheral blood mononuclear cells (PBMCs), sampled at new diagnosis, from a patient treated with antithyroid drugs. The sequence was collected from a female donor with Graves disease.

DNA of the CDR3: TGTGCCAGCAGTTACTCGGCGTCAGGGGAGACCGGGGAGCTGTTTTTT. This codes for CASSYSASGETGELFF. The rearrangement links TRBV6-2 or TRBV6-3 to TRBJ2-2; tentative D call: TRBD1 (6 bases). CDR1 is MNHEY and CDR2 is SVGEGT in the germline V gene. Trimming stripped 0 bases from V and 5 bases from J, with 13 bases between. This CDR3 spans 16 amino acids.